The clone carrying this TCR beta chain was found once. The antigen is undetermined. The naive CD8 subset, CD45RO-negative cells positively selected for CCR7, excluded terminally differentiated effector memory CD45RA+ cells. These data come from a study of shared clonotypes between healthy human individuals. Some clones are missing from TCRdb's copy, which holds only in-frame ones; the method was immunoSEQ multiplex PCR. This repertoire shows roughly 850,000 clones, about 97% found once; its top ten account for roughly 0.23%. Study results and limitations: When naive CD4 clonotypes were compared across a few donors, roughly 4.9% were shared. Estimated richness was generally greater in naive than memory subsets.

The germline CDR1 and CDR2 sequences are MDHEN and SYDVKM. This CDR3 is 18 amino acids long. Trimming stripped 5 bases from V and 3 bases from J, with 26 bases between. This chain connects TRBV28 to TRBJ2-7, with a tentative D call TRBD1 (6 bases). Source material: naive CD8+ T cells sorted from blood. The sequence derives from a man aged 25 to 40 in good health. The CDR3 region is CASSPPGQISIFGYEQYF. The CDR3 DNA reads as TGTGCCAGCAGTCCACCGGGACAAATTTCAATCTTTGGCTACGAGCAGTACTTC.